This T cell receptor (beta chain) was sequenced during a study of blood T cell repertoires in COVID-19. On the study more broadly: Spain, Italy and the United States supplied samples that represented acute and convalescent COVID-19. PBMCs, B-cell-depleted T cells, or T cells were the source of the cDNA or gDNA that made up the material.

Trimming stripped 4 bases from V and 8 bases from J, with 17 bases between. In germline, CDR1 is LGHDT, CDR2 YNNKEL (reference sequence). The CDR3 is made up of 14 amino acids. Original analysis: Counts of nucleated cells, estimated from reference gene primer amplification, were obtained. The data were produced by immunoSEQ multiplex PCR, yet TCRdb's version contains in-frame clones alone and is incomplete. V and J calls and clone size are as listed in that table; D and trimming were resolved from the DNA. Among about 140,000 clones, approximately 82% were seen once, and the ten largest hold roughly 1.6%.

This TCR was sampled from a human donor in a cohort sampled during active COVID-19. Material: peripheral blood. V is TRBV3-1 (or the pseudogene TRBV3-2) and J is TRBJ1-2; unclear D gene. CDR3 sequence reads: CASSPPRRASGYTF. As DNA, the CDR3 is TGTGCCAGCAGCCCACCTCGGAGGGCGAGCGGCTACACCTTC.